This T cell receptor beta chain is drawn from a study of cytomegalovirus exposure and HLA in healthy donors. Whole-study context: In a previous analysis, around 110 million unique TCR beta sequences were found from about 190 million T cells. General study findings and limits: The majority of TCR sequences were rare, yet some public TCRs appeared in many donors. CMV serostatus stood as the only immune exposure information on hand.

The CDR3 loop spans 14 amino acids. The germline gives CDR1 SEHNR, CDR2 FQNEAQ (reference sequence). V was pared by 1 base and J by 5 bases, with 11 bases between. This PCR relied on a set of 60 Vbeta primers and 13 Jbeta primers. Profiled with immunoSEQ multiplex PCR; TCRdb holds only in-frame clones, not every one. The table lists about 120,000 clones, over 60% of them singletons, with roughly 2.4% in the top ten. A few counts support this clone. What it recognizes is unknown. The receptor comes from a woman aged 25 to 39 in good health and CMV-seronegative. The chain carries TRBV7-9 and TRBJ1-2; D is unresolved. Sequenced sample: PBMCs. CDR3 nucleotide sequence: TGTGCCAGCAGCTTAGAAGGCAGGATTTATGGCTACACCTTC. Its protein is CASSLEGRIYGYTF.